This T cell receptor (beta chain) came from a study of T cells in Graves' hyperthyroidism and ophthalmopathy. Graves' hyperthyroidism showing no ophthalmopathy progression within 18 months was considered stable. This sample holds PBMCs from approximately 10 ml fresh peripheral blood. Germline-derived CDR1 and CDR2 are MDHEN and SYDVKM. The CDR3 contains 17 residues. RNA transcripts served as the template for amplifying TCR beta CDR3 regions. The TCR CDR3 was amplified in a first-round RT-PCR using the HTBI primer set. Using its own MiXCR run on the multiplex PCR reads, TCRdb lists one record per CDR3 protein. Found here are a few hundred thousand distinct CDR3 sequences, around 20% of them singletons; the top ten hold 26%. Details on this clonotype: A clone one base away is much larger, so this may be a read error.

Material for sequencing was blood. This TCR came from a young man with Graves' hyperthyroidism. The chain is built from TRBV28 and TRBJ2-7, with 7 bases fitting TRBD2. The CDR3 DNA follows: TGTGCCAGCAGTTTACGTTTTCGGGCAGGCATCAGGCGGGAGCAGTGCTTC. Its protein is CASSLRFRAGIRREQCF.